The 10 T cell receptor beta chains below come from one sample, sequenced in a study of cytomegalovirus exposure and HLA in healthy donors (dated by TCRdb to 2016 to 2017). The library was made by the immunoSEQ multiplex PCR assay. The multiplex PCR relied on a mix of 60 forward primers for TCR Vbeta segments and 13 reverse primers for TCR Jbeta segments. TCRdb holds this immuneACCESS table with in-frame rearrangements only. Some clones are missing; in checked studies, unresolved V genes explain under half, and the rest has no known cause. Within this sample are around 200,000 clones, with more than 60% of them counted one time only. The ten biggest clones cover 2.5% to 3.5% of the sample. The sample consisted of PBMCs. The receptors come from a female donor in good health and CMV-seronegative.

The rearrangement joins TRBV5-1 to TRBJ2-2, with D maybe TRBD1 (6 bases). Between the trimmed V and J ends, which lost 5 bases and 3 bases, there was a span of 14 bases. The CDR3 spans 15 residues. Germline V gene lookup returns CDR1 SGHRS and CDR2 YFSETQ. The CDR3 loop reads CASRQMAGDTGELFF. CDR3 coding DNA: TGCGCCAGCAGGCAGATGGCAGGGGACACCGGGGAGCTGTTTTTT. The variable domain in full, completed from reference TRBV5-1 and TRBJ2-2, reads KAGVTQTPRYLIKTRGQQVTLSCSPISGHRSVSWYQQTPGQGLQFLFEYFSETQRNKGNFPGRFSGRQFSNSRSEMNVSTLELGDSALYLCASRQMAGDTGELFFGEGSRLTVL.

The V gene is TRBV7-8, the J gene TRBJ2-7, with D perhaps matching TRBD1 (6 bases). The CDR3 is made up of 13 amino acids. CDR1 and CDR2 (germline): SGHVS, FQNEAQ. V lost 5 bases and J lost 1, with 9 bases in between. The CDR3 sequence is CASSRQVSYEQYF. For the CDR3, the DNA is TGTGCCAGCAGCCGACAGGTTTCCTACGAGCAGTACTTC.

This chain joins TRBV7-6 and TRBJ2-6; possible D gene TRBD1, 6 bases. V lost 5 bases and J 0 bases, leaving 14 bases between the germline ends. From germline, CDR1 is SGHVS and CDR2 FNYEAQ. This CDR3 has 17 residues. The CDR3 nucleotides read TGTGCCAGCAGCAAATCGCCAGGGGACTCTGGGGCCAACGTCCTGACTTTC. This sequence encodes CASSKSPGDSGANVLTF.

This sequence joins TRBV29-1 and TRBJ1-2; D is perhaps TRBD1 (5 bases). Germline V gene sequence: CDR1 SQVTM, CDR2 ANQGSEA. V was shortened by 0 bases and J by 4 bases, with 6 bases between the two germline ends. The CDR3 runs 12 residues. CDR3 sequence: CSVEDRVYGYTF. The CDR3, as DNA: TGCAGCGTTGAAGACAGGGTCTATGGCTACACCTTC.

The rearrangement joins TRBV28 to TRBJ1-1; 11 nucleotides line up with TRBD1. CDR3 length: 15 amino acids. Germline CDR1 reads MDHEN; CDR2 reads SYDVKM. V shed 5 bases and J 4 bases; nucleotides not matched to a gene: 6. The CDR3 spells CASSPRTGGGTEAFF. CDR3 bases: TGTGCCAGCAGTCCCCGGACAGGGGGCGGCACTGAAGCTTTCTTT. Based on the CDR3 plus reference TRBV28 and TRBJ1-1, the full variable domain is DVKVTQSSRYLVKRTGEKVFLECVQDMDHENMFWYRQDPGLGLRLIYFSYDVKMKEKGDIPEGYSVSREKKERFSLILESASTNQTSMYLCASSPRTGGGTEAFFGQGTRLTVV.

Concerning this clone: Other nucleotide sequences in the sample specify the same CDR3. This chain uses TRBV28 with TRBJ1-6, with D unclear. Trimming left V 3 bases short and J 7 bases short, with 4 bases between. CDR1 is MDHEN, CDR2 SYDVKM, per germline. This CDR3 has 12 residues. CDR3 amino acids: CASSLRNSPLHF. CDR3 nucleotide sequence: TGTGCCAGCAGTTTGAGGAATTCACCCCTCCACTTT.

This clone was detected a few times. The chain recombines TRBV6-4 with TRBJ2-2; TRBD2 is a possible D gene (6 bases). The ends were cut back, 2 bases at V and 6 bases at J, with 16 bases in the middle. Germline V CDR1 and CDR2: MRHNA, SNTAGT. CDR3 size: 16 residues. CDR3 coding DNA: TGTGCCAGCAGTGACAGCTTAGGCGGGGATGCCGGGGAGCTGTTTTTT. Its protein product is CASSDSLGGDAGELFF.

The V and J genes are TRBV7-3 and TRBJ2-7; D is undetermined. Germline V gives CDR1 SGHTA, CDR2 FQGTGA. The CDR3 contains 14 residues. V was pared by 5 bases and J by 7 bases, with 18 bases between. The CDR3 sequence: CASSPPDSAWEQYF. The CDR3 DNA sequence: TGTGCCAGCAGCCCCCCCGACTCGGCGTGGGAGCAGTACTTC.

The gene calls are TRBV4-2 and TRBJ1-2; 12 nucleotides align to TRBD1. The CDR3 loop spans 16 amino acids. Germline-derived CDR1 and CDR2 are LGHNA and YNFKEQ. Losses at the gene ends were 1 base for V and 7 bases for J; bases not matched to a gene: 7. Here the CDR3 DNA reads TGTGCCAGCAGCCAAGCCGGGACAGGGGGCTCTGGTGGCTACACCTTC. Protein sequence: CASSQAGTGGSGGYTF.

This clone showed up many times. DNA of the CDR3: TGTGCCAGCAGTTCCGTTGGGGCCAACGTCCTGACTTTC. Translated, it gives CASSSVGANVLTF. The J gene is TRBJ2-6, the V gene TRBV6-5; D uncertain. Germline V lookup: CDR1 MNHEY, CDR2 SVGAGI. V lost 4 bases to trimming and J lost 3 bases, with 4 bases between them. This CDR3 is 13 amino acids long.